The clone carrying this TCR beta chain was recorded only once. Only in-frame clones appear in the TCRdb table, and some are missing; sequencing was by immunoSEQ multiplex PCR. Here the sample spans approximately 82,000 clones, roughly 89% being singletons. These data come from a study of blood T cell repertoires in COVID-19. Overall study: In each case, the material was cDNA or gDNA derived from T cells, B-cell-depleted T cells, or PBMCs.

The CDR3 consists of 15 residues. Germline V gene sequence: CDR1 SGHNT, CDR2 YYREEE (reference sequence). Trimming stripped 4 bases from V and 2 bases from J, with 15 bases between. The sample taken for sequencing was peripheral blood. This rearrangement joins TRBV5-4 to TRBJ1-2; no clear D gene. The TCR originated in a man in his 70s with active or convalescent COVID-19. The CDR3 protein is CASSISSGGNYGYTF. The CDR3 DNA follows: TGTGCCAGCAGCATCTCGAGTGGAGGGAACTATGGCTACACCTTC.